The source of this T cell receptor (beta chain) is a study of early stage breast cancer tumors. The protocol was immunoSEQ multiplex PCR, while the TCRdb copy is restricted to in-frame clones and leaves out a portion. This sample carries more than 7,500 clones, about 70% of them seen once, and the ten largest clones take 17%. The CDR3 totals 14 residues. Trimming cost V 2 bases and J 5 bases; bases outside gene matches: 3. The V gene's germline CDR1 is MNHEY and CDR2 SVGAGI. Study-wide results and limits: Compared with adjacent normal breast, tumors showed about 2.5-fold denser, more clonal T cells.

Relative to its sample, this clone is medium-sized. Its target is unknown. V is TRBV6-5 and J is TRBJ2-7, with 10 bases identical to TRBD2. The TCR originated in a person aged 55 to 70 with breast cancer. The sequencing sample was made of normal breast tissue next to the tumor. DNA for the CDR3: TGTGCCAGCAGTTACACCGGGACTAGCGACGAGCAGTACTTC. Translated: CASSYTGTSDEQYF.